This T cell receptor beta chain stems from a study of shared clonotypes between healthy human individuals. Unmatched junction bases numbered 4, after V lost 6 bases and J lost 8 bases. The germline V gene has CDR1 MNHNS and CDR2 SASEGT. This CDR3 contains 12 residues. Assay: immunoSEQ multiplex PCR; the TCRdb copy retains only in-frame clones and omits some. The data hold some 2.3 million clones, with approximately 95% observed a single time. The chain has TRBV6-1 and TRBJ2-1; 7 bases align to TRBD2. The origin of this receptor is a man between 18 and 29 years old in good health. Some clones in this sample may be carry-over from other donors' samples. The sequenced material came from naive CD4+ T cells from PBMCs. The subset here: CD45RA+ positively selected. CDR3 protein: CASRAGAHEQFF. The CDR3 region has the DNA TGTGCCAGCAGGGCGGGAGCTCATGAGCAGTTCTTC.